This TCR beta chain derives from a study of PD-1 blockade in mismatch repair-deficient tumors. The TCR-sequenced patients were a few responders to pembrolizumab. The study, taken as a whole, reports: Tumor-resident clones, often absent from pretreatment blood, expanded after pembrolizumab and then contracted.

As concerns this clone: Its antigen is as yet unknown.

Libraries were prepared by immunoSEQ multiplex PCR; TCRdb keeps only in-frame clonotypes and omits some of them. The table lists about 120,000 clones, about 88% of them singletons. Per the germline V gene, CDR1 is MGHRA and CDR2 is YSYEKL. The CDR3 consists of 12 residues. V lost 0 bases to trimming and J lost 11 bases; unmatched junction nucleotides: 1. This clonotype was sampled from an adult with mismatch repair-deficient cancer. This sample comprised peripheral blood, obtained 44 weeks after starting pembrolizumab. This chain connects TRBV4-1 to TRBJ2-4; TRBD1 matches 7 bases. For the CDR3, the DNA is TGCGCCAGCAGCCAAGATAGGGGGCTTCAGTACTTC. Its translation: CASSQDRGLQYF.